This TCR beta chain emerged from a study of T cell repertoires and leukemia-associated antigens (dated by TCRdb to about 2019). About the investigation overall: About 5.1 to 6.6 million read pairs and roughly 3.3 to 5.0 million effective reads were obtained per sample, with around 15 million effective reads obtained overall. Using in vitro peptide stimulation of healthy T cells, the study sought to determine the antigen recognized by a TCR Vbeta21 clone earlier detected in CML patients. The study at large found these results: The antigen specificity and function of the expanded clones were not directly tested and needed further investigation. No significant differences among the four groups were observed in the numbers of Vbeta genes (about 54), Jbeta genes (roughly 14), VDJ rearrangements, or unique CDR3s.

Total RNA was extracted from the cultured T cells using TRIzol reagent. TCRbeta libraries were amplified from RNA by 5' rapid amplification of cDNA ends (5'RACE). Library concentration and integrity were checked with Qubit, an Agilent instrument, and quantitative PCR before sequencing. Qualified libraries were sequenced on Illumina HiSeq or MiSeq by a commercial service provider. On the authors' methods: TCR sequences in each sample were identified using MiXCR version 1.8.2. To qualify, a clone needed a CDR3 longer than four amino acids, an in-frame nucleotide length, and no stop codon. An effective read was defined as a read containing the complete CDR3 structure. RT-PCR with 24 Vbeta primers, GeneScan spectratyping, and Sanger sequencing were used to validate expanded clones. Clones were called with MiXCR by TCRdb after fastp trimmed the public reads at Q25, and only in-frame beta chains were retained. Each entry is one CDR3 protein sequence, shown with its most common DNA and genes. Here the V and J calls rest on TCRdb's processing, not on the authors' analysis. The sample includes 11,000 or so distinct CDR3 sequences, with 42% observed a single time. The top ten clonotypes cover around 28% of the sample.

From the cysteine up to the phenylalanine, the CDR3 has a length of 18 residues. The sequence is cut down to CDR3 DNA, 54 bases in frame from base 1. V is pruned by 0 bases and J by 3 bases, leaving 8 bases of the junction without a gene match. CDR1 is given as SGHRS and CDR2 as YFSETQ, both from the germline V gene. Points on this clonotype: Its antigen is still unknown. No clone much larger than this one lies a single base away; base qualities are absent.

CD3+ T cells were first rested overnight at 2.5 million to 3 million cells/mL in RPMI 1640 without fetal bovine serum. Following the manufacturer's instructions, MACS immunomagnetic beads were used to pull CD3+ T cells out of the PBMCs. This chain joins TRBV5-1 to TRBJ2-1, with TRBD2 identical over 11 junction bases. The sample taken for sequencing was CD3+ T cells sorted from blood and cultured. The TCR sequence derives from a female donor in good health. The sequenced DNA is TGCGCCAGCAGCTTGGGGGGGACTAGCGGAGCAAACTACAATGAGCAGTTCTTC. Its product reads: CASSLGGTSGANYNEQFF.